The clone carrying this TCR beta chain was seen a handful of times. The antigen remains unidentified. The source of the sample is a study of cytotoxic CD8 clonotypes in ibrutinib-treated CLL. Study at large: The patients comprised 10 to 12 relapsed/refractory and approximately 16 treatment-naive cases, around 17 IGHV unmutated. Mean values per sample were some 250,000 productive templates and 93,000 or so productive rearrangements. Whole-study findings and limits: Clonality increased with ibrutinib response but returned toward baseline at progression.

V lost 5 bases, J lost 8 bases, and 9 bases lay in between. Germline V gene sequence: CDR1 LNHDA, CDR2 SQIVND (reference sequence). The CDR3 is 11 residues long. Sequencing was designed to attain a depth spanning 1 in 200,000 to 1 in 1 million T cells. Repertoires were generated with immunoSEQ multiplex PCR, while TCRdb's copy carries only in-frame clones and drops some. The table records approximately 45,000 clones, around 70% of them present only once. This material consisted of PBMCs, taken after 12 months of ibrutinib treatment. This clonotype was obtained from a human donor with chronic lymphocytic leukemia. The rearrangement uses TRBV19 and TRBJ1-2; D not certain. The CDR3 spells CASSAQWGYTF. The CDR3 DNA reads TGTGCCAGTAGTGCTCAGTGGGGCTACACCTTC. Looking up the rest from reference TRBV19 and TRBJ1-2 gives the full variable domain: DGGITQSPKYLFRKEGQNVTLSCEQNLNHDAMYWYRQDPGQGLRLIYYSQIVNDFQKGDIAEGYSVSREKKESFPLTVTSAQKNPTAFYLCASSAQWGYTFGSGTRLTVV.